Listed below are T cell receptor beta chains from one sample, sequenced in a study of T cell repertoires in cytomegalovirus infection. A single record per CDR3 protein comes from TCRdb applying MiXCR to the reads. The data contain about 200,000 distinct CDR3 sequences, about a tenth of them singletons. The sample comprised PBMCs. These receptors all stem from a human donor in good health (CMV status not recorded). Some clones in this sample may be carry-over from other donors' samples. CDR3s include the opening cysteine and the closing phenylalanine or tryptophan. The order of the fields is J gene, clone size, V gene, D gene, CDR3 DNA, CDR3 protein. D genes are given only for firm matches. Size is stated for part of the rows, as once, few or many counts, or as a class when the clone is expanded.

j_gene: TRBJ2-3
abundance: -
v_gene: TRBV19
d_gene: -
CDR3nt: TGTGCCAGTAGTAGGTCTACCCGACAAGCAGATACGCAGTATTTT
CDR3aa: CASSRSTRQADTQYF

j_gene: TRBJ1-2
abundance: many
v_gene: TRBV7-2
d_gene: TRBD1
CDR3nt: TGTGCCAGCGGGCACCCCTCAAACAGGGGGGATACTAACTATGGCTACACCTTC
CDR3aa: CASGHPSNRGDTNYGYTF

j_gene: TRBJ2-1
abundance: many
v_gene: TRBV20-1
d_gene: -
CDR3nt: TGCAGTGCTAGAAGACGCGGGAAAACGGATGAGCAGTTCTTC
CDR3aa: CSARRRGKTDEQFF

j_gene: TRBJ2-6
abundance: -
v_gene: TRBV6-2/TRBV6-3
d_gene: TRBD2
CDR3nt: TGTGCCAGCGCAGGTACTAGCGATCTAGCCGGGGCCAACGTCCTGACTTTC
CDR3aa: CASAGTSDLAGANVLTF

j_gene: TRBJ1-1
abundance: many
v_gene: TRBV14
d_gene: -
CDR3nt: TGTGCCAGCAGCCATTTAATTGGGGGCAATGAAGCTTTCTTT
CDR3aa: CASSHLIGGNEAFF

j_gene: TRBJ2-7
abundance: many
v_gene: TRBV19
d_gene: -
CDR3nt: TGTGCCAGTAGTATTGGAAGTGACCGGGGGGCCCTCGAGCAGTACTTC
CDR3aa: CASSIGSDRGALEQYF

j_gene: TRBJ1-1
abundance: once
v_gene: TRBV10-3
d_gene: -
CDR3nt: TGTGCCATCAGTGAAAGGGTGCGGGGGAACACTGAAGCTTTCTTT
CDR3aa: CAISERVRGNTEAFF

j_gene: TRBJ1-3
abundance: many
v_gene: TRBV4-3
d_gene: TRBD1
CDR3nt: TGCGCCAGCAGCCCTACTTTACAGGGGTTAGGAAACACCATATATTTT
CDR3aa: CASSPTLQGLGNTIYF

j_gene: TRBJ1-6
abundance: many
v_gene: TRBV28
d_gene: -
CDR3nt: TGTGCCAGCATGAGAGGGGCCAGGGTTATTAATTCACCCCTCCACTTT
CDR3aa: CASMRGARVINSPLHF

j_gene: TRBJ1-1
abundance: -
v_gene: TRBV4-3
d_gene: -
CDR3nt: TGCGCCAGCAGCCAAGATTATTCGGGGGGAATCACTGAAGCTTTCTTT
CDR3aa: CASSQDYSGGITEAFF

j_gene: TRBJ1-4
abundance: -
v_gene: TRBV23-1
d_gene: -
CDR3nt: TGCGCCAGCAGTCATTCGCGTCTAGGCAGGAATGAAAAACTGTTTTTT
CDR3aa: CASSHSRLGRNEKLFF

j_gene: TRBJ1-1
abundance: few
v_gene: TRBV12-3/TRBV12-4
d_gene: -
CDR3nt: TGTGCCAGCAGTCCTTCTACCGGGAGTGAAGCTTTCTTT
CDR3aa: CASSPSTGSEAFF

j_gene: TRBJ2-3
abundance: -
v_gene: TRBV20-1
d_gene: TRBD2
CDR3nt: TGCAGTGCCATCCAGCGGGGGGATACCACAGATACGCAGTATTTT
CDR3aa: CSAIQRGDTTDTQYF

j_gene: TRBJ1-2
abundance: many
v_gene: TRBV12-3/TRBV12-4
d_gene: TRBD1
CDR3nt: TGTGCCAGCAGTCAGACAGGGAGTAAGGGCTATGGCTACACCTTC
CDR3aa: CASSQTGSKGYGYTF

j_gene: TRBJ2-7
abundance: many
v_gene: TRBV5-1
d_gene: -
CDR3nt: TGCGCCAGCAGCTCCGGAACGAGAGTACCCTACGAGCAGTACTTC
CDR3aa: CASSSGTRVPYEQYF

j_gene: TRBJ2-1
abundance: many
v_gene: TRBV7-2
d_gene: TRBD2
CDR3nt: TGTGCCAGCAGCCGGGGGTGGGGGACTAGCGGGGGCCTAGACAATGAGCAGTTCTTC
CDR3aa: CASSRGWGTSGGLDNEQFF

j_gene: TRBJ1-1
abundance: many
v_gene: TRBV28
d_gene: -
CDR3nt: TGTGCCAGCAGTGCGCCCCCTCGGTTCACTGAAGCTTTCTTT
CDR3aa: CASSAPPRFTEAFF

j_gene: TRBJ1-1
abundance: many
v_gene: TRBV7-9
d_gene: -
CDR3nt: TGTGCCAGCAGCTTACACAGCCTGAACACTGAAGCTTTCTTT
CDR3aa: CASSLHSLNTEAFF

j_gene: TRBJ1-2
abundance: many
v_gene: TRBV28
d_gene: TRBD1
CDR3nt: TGTGCCAGCAGTCCCTCCGGGACAGGAGGAAATGGCTACACCTTC
CDR3aa: CASSPSGTGGNGYTF

j_gene: TRBJ2-5
abundance: -
v_gene: TRBV18
d_gene: -
CDR3nt: TGTGCCAGCTCAGGACAGAAAGAGACCCAGTACTTC
CDR3aa: CASSGQKETQYF

j_gene: TRBJ2-1
abundance: many
v_gene: TRBV19
d_gene: TRBD1
CDR3nt: TGTGCCAGTAGTATTACAGGGGGCTCCTACAATGAGCAGTTCTTC
CDR3aa: CASSITGGSYNEQFF